This TCR beta chain is from a study of blood T cell repertoires in COVID-19. Residents of under 25 US areas, aged roughly 18 to 89 years, made up the participants. Cohorts were assigned according to the clinical history that participants reported. As processed by the authors: Amplifying reference gene primers gave estimates of nucleated cell counts. Here immunoSEQ multiplex PCR was the method, and the copy in TCRdb shows in-frame clones only, minus some. V, J and clone size were drawn from that table, and D and trimming were deduced from the DNA. The top ten clones hold roughly 15% of a sample with roughly 220,000 clones, around nine tenths of them seen once. Per the germline V gene, CDR1 is LGHDT and CDR2 is YNNKEL (reference sequence). The CDR3 loop spans 17 amino acids. The ends lost 5 bases at V and 4 bases at J; junction bases unmatched: 11.

This sequence was found in a woman between 50 and 59 years old with acute COVID-19. The J gene is TRBJ2-3, the V gene TRBV3-1 (or the pseudogene TRBV3-2), with 11 bases aligning to TRBD2. Material: PBMCs or T cells enriched from blood (not recorded which). In DNA, the CDR3 is TGTGCCAGCAGCTCAAGAACTAGCGGGAGTCTCTCAGATACGCAGTATTTT. The encoded protein is CASSSRTSGSLSDTQYF.